The clone carrying this TCR beta chain has more than one count but fewer than ten. In the authors' workflow: The assay estimated nucleated cells by amplifying reference gene primers. Sequenced by immunoSEQ multiplex PCR; TCRdb stores in-frame clones only, minus some. The D gene and trimming were derived from the DNA, and the V and J assignments and clone size from that table. The data hold more than 300,000 clones, with 87% observed a single time. Which cohort a participant joined came from the clinical history participants gave. CDR3 length: 15 residues. Per the germline V gene, CDR1 is SGHNT and CDR2 is YYREEE (reference sequence). Germline trimming cut 4 bases from V and 1 base from J; bases unmatched to any gene: 7. The sample is drawn from a study of blood T cell repertoires in COVID-19. Whole-study context: Samples taken during acute and convalescent COVID-19 were collected in the United States, Italy and Spain. T cells, B-cell-depleted T cells, or PBMCs provided the cDNA or gDNA that served as material.

What was sequenced was PBMCs or T cells enriched from blood (not recorded which). The sequence derives from a man aged 35 to 55 in a cohort exposed to, infected with or recovered from COVID-19 (not recorded which). J is TRBJ2-7 and V is TRBV5-4, with 8 nucleotides matching TRBD1. CDR3 bases: TGTGCCAGCAGCCCTGGGACAGGTGATTCCTACGAGCAGTACTTC. Its protein product is CASSPGTGDSYEQYF.